The table lists the clone carrying this T cell receptor beta chain with a count of one. After extraction with the RNeasy kit, about 0.45 to 1 ug of the RNA was reverse transcribed using random hexamers. Via MiXCR, TCRdb re-called the immunoSEQ multiplex PCR reads, giving one row per CDR3 protein. The sample has about 150,000 distinct CDR3 sequences, about 92% seen once. This CDR3 is 16 amino acids long. CDR1 and CDR2 from the germline V gene are SGHRS and YFSETQ. V dropped 0 bases and J dropped 6 bases, with 16 bases sitting between them. The data stem from a study of CD8 T cells in Susac syndrome. V gene TRBV5-1 combines with J gene TRBJ2-1; D uncertain. The origin of this receptor is a human donor in good health. The sample comprised CD4+ T cells from PBMCs. CDR3 nucleotide sequence: TGCGCCAGCAGCTTGGAATTTGAGGCAGGTGGCAATGAGCAGTTCTTC. This gives the protein CASSLEFEAGGNEQFF.